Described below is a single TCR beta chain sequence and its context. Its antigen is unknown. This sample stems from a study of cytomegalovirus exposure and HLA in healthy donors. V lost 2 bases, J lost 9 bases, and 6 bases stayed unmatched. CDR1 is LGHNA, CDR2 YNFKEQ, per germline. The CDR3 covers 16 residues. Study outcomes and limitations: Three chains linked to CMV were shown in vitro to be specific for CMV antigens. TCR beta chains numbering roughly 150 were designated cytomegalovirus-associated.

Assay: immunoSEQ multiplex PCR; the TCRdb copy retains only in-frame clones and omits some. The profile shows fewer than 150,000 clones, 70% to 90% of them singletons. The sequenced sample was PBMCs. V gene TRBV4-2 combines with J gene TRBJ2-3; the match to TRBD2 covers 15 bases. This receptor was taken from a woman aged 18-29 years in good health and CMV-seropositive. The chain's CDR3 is CASSQRTSGGAGTQYF. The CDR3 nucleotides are TGTGCCAGCAGCCAACGGACTAGCGGGGGGGCAGGCACGCAGTATTTT.